Given below is one T cell receptor beta chain in context. Its target is unknown. The data derive from a study of T cells after yellow fever vaccination. The V segment lost 3 bases and the J segment 2 bases; nucleotides outside the gene matches: 6. The CDR3 is 16 residues long. Findings and caveats of the study: Researchers noted that a small share of clonotypes showed up in both CD4 and CD8 compartments. Clones from primary vaccination mostly reappeared after the booster (96% CD4, less than 90% CD8).

As TCR cDNA was made by 5'RACE template switching, a universal primer site and UMIs were added. In TCRdb, the 5' RACE reads were re-called with MiXCR into one record per CDR3 protein. There are about 430,000 distinct CDR3 sequences in the sample; about 17% occur only once, and about 18% lies in the top ten. The material was PBMCs, obtained before the yellow fever booster vaccination. V is TRBV12-3 or TRBV12-4 and J is TRBJ2-2; 7 nucleotides line up with TRBD1. The receptor was isolated from a young man who received the YFV17D yellow fever vaccine. In DNA form, the CDR3 reads TGTGCCAGCAGTTTGGGTACAGGGGTAAACACCGGGGAGCTGTTTTTT. This translates into CASSLGTGVNTGELFF.